This T cell receptor (beta chain) comes out of a study of blood T cell repertoires in COVID-19. This CDR3 comprises 13 residues. The V gene end was trimmed by 7 bases and the J gene end by 5 bases; junction bases not matched to a gene: 3. CDR1 is SNHLY and CDR2 is FYNNEI in the germline V gene. Measured with immunoSEQ multiplex PCR; TCRdb has only the in-frame clones, and not every one. The sample shows approximately 210,000 clones, approximately 90% of them seen only once. The chain has TRBV2 and TRBJ1-5; 9 nucleotides align to TRBD1. The clonotype was recovered from a man aged 40-49 years with acute or convalescent COVID-19. The sequenced material came from peripheral blood. The CDR3 DNA is TGTGCCAGCACCGGACAGGGGCATCAGCCCCAGCATTTT. Translating it yields CASTGQGHQPQHF.